A single sample is the source of the 19 T cell receptor beta chains below, sequenced in a study of blood T cell repertoires in COVID-19. Data came from immunoSEQ multiplex PCR; TCRdb stores just in-frame clones and leaves some out. This sample has about 95,000 clones, with more than 75% found just once. The sample taken for sequencing was peripheral blood. Receptors were obtained from a human donor in a cohort sampled during active COVID-19.

This clone came up a few times. V and J are TRBV2 and TRBJ1-4; maybe TRBD1 (6 bases). CDR1 is SNHLY, CDR2 FYNNEI, per germline. This CDR3 is built from 15 residues. V was pared by 2 bases and J by 5 bases, with 12 bases between. CDR3 DNA: TGTGCCAGCAGTGAAATTGGGCAGGGGAATGAAAAACTGTTTTTT. Its protein is CASSEIGQGNEKLFF.

This clone has just a few counts. V usage is TRBV3-1 (or the pseudogene TRBV3-2) and J usage is TRBJ1-6; 8 bases agree with TRBD1. This CDR3 has 16 residues. The V segment lost 0 bases and the J segment 7 bases; nucleotides outside the gene matches: 5. Germline V gene sequence: CDR1 LGHDT, CDR2 YNNKEL (reference sequence). CDR3 in amino acids: CASSQELTGGNSPLHF. DNA for the CDR3: TGTGCCAGCAGCCAAGAGTTAACAGGGGGGAATTCACCCCTCCACTTT.

The V and J genes are TRBV7-2 and TRBJ2-5; TRBD2 matches at 11 bases. Germline V gene data show CDR1 as SGHTA and CDR2 as FQGNSA. This CDR3 is built from 15 residues. V gave up 0 bases and J gave up 8 bases; unmatched junction bases: 5. CDR3 sequence reads: CASSLASGGADTQYF. The CDR3 DNA follows: TGTGCCAGCAGCTTAGCTAGCGGGGGGGCGGATACCCAGTACTTC.

This clone has a single count. The V and J genes are TRBV2 and TRBJ1-2, with D maybe TRBD1 (5 bases). V was clipped by 7 bases and J by 3 bases, with 15 bases between them. Germline V gene data show CDR1 as SNHLY and CDR2 as FYNNEI. The CDR3 consists of 14 residues. For the CDR3, the DNA is TGTGCCAGCAAGTTGGTCAGGGATTACTATGGCTACACCTTC. It encodes CASKLVRDYYGYTF.

The rearrangement links TRBV6-5 to TRBJ1-4; D is uncertain. Trimming stripped 7 bases from V and 7 bases from J, with 16 bases between. The CDR3 length is 14 residues. Germline CDR1 is MNHEY and CDR2 is SVGAGI. CDR3 protein: CASTWGREGEKLFF. The CDR3 coding sequence is TGTGCCAGCACCTGGGGTAGGGAGGGTGAAAAACTGTTTTTT.

V is TRBV6-6 and J is TRBJ1-2; 8 nucleotides agree with TRBD1. Trimming at V came to 9 bases and at J to 3 bases, leaving 9 bases not matched to a gene. Germline assignment: CDR1 MNHNY and CDR2 SVGAGI (reference sequence). The CDR3 covers 14 residues. The CDR3 here is CASTRTGRHYGYTF. DNA of the CDR3: TGTGCCAGTACTAGGACAGGGCGCCACTATGGCTACACCTTC.

CDR3 sequence reads: CASSESGGSSYNEQFF. In nucleotides, the CDR3 is TGCGCCAGCAGTGAGTCAGGCGGTAGCTCCTACAATGAGCAGTTCTTC. The rearrangement uses TRBV10-1 and TRBJ2-1; D is undetermined. V was cut by 0 bases and J by 0 bases, with 9 bases left in between. Germline V CDR1 and CDR2: WNHNN, SYGVQD (reference sequence). The CDR3 is 16 amino acids.

CDR3 nucleotide sequence: TGCGCCAGCAGTTCCCCCTATACCGGGGAGCTGTTTTTT. Translated: CASSSPYTGELFF. V gene TRBV10-1 combines with J gene TRBJ2-2; no reliable D call. V lost 5 bases and J lost 5, with 9 bases in between. CDR3 length: 13 residues. In germline, CDR1 is WNHNN, CDR2 SYGVQD (reference sequence).

The rearrangement joins TRBV15 to TRBJ1-2; D gene ambiguous. Germline V gene lookup returns CDR1 LNHNV and CDR2 YYDKDF (reference sequence). The V gene lost 1 base and the J gene lost 5 bases, with 11 bases spanning the gap. The CDR3 spans 14 residues. The CDR3 reads CATSRGATGYGYTF. CDR3 DNA: TGTGCCACCAGCAGAGGGGCCACTGGGTATGGCTACACCTTC.

This rearrangement joins TRBV7-3 to TRBJ2-1; 15 bases agree with TRBD2. This CDR3 is built from 19 residues. The V segment lost 4 bases and the J segment 0 bases; nucleotides outside the gene matches: 7. The germline V gene has CDR1 SGHTA and CDR2 FQGTGA. The CDR3 loop reads CASSSGLAGGKSSYNEQFF. DNA for the CDR3: TGTGCCAGCAGCTCGGGACTAGCGGGGGGCAAGAGCTCCTACAATGAGCAGTTCTTC.

This rearrangement joins TRBV3-1 (or the pseudogene TRBV3-2) to TRBJ1-2; perhaps TRBD1 as D (6 bases). Germline lookup yields CDR1 LGHDT and CDR2 YNNKEL (reference sequence). The CDR3 is 15 amino acids. The V end was cut by 4 bases, the J end by 8 bases, with 20 bases between. This CDR3 reads CASSLNLGQPPGYTF. The CDR3 bases are TGTGCCAGCAGCCTAAATCTTGGACAGCCCCCCGGCTACACCTTC.

This clone showed up just a few times. The rearrangement links TRBV7-8 to TRBJ1-5; D uncertain. Germline loops: CDR1 SGHVS, CDR2 FQNEAQ. The CDR3 runs to 15 residues. Trimming took off 3 bases at V and 0 bases at J, with 9 bases between the two ends. The CDR3 here is CASSFSSTSNQPQHF. Written as DNA, the CDR3 is TGTGCCAGCAGCTTTAGCAGTACTAGCAATCAGCCCCAGCATTTT.

The rearrangement links TRBV9 to TRBJ1-1; D is ambiguous. V was pared by 3 bases and J by 4 bases, with 4 bases between. CDR1 and CDR2 from the germline V gene are SGDLS and YYNGEE. This CDR3 has 11 amino acids. DNA for the CDR3: TGTGCCAGCAGCGACGGCACTGAAGCTTTCTTT. Protein: CASSDGTEAFF.

This clone was seen just once. The genes are TRBV7-2 and TRBJ2-7; D may be TRBD1 (5 bases). Germline lookup yields CDR1 SGHTA and CDR2 FQGNSA. Trimming cost V 7 bases and J 4 bases, with 11 bases left between them. This CDR3 comprises 12 residues. CDR3 sequence reads: CASTTGLYEQYF. The DNA for the CDR3 is TGTGCCAGCACAACAGGTCTGTACGAGCAGTACTTC. The whole variable domain, filled in from reference TRBV7-2 and TRBJ2-7, reads GAGVSQSPSNKVTEKGKDVELRCDPISGHTALYWYRQSLGQGLEFLIYFQGNSAPDKSGLPSDRFSAERTGGSVSTLTIQRTQQEDSAVYLCASTTGLYEQYFGPGTRLTVT.

The chain has TRBV12-3 or TRBV12-4 and TRBJ1-2, with a tentative D call TRBD1 (5 bases). V lost 7 bases, J lost 5 bases, and 11 bases lay in between. The CDR3 totals 12 residues. The CDR3 DNA reads TGTGCCAGCACCTTGACAGCTTATGGCTACACCTTC. Its protein product is CASTLTAYGYTF.

This rearrangement joins TRBV4-2 to TRBJ1-4; D ambiguous. Germline lookup yields CDR1 LGHNA and CDR2 YNFKEQ. This CDR3 has 16 amino acids. Trimming took 4 bases from V and 5 from J, leaving 17 bases between them. CDR3 bases: TGTGCCAGCAGCCGCGTCGAGGGTACCGTAAATGAAAAACTGTTTTTT. Translation: CASSRVEGTVNEKLFF.

CDR3 sequence: CASSFVATGKAFF. For the CDR3, the DNA is TGTGCCAGCAGTTTCGTCGCGACAGGGAAAGCTTTCTTT. This sequence joins TRBV27 and TRBJ1-1; 7 nucleotides align to TRBD1. This CDR3 contains 13 residues. Looked up from germline, CDR1 is MNHEY and CDR2 is SMNVEV (reference sequence). V dropped 3 bases and J dropped 9; count of bases not matched to a gene: 7.

J is TRBJ2-2 and V is TRBV6-5; 8 bases align to TRBD2. Germline V lookup: CDR1 MNHEY, CDR2 SVGAGI. This CDR3 spans 15 amino acids. With V trimmed by 7 bases and J by 5 bases, 9 bases remained unmatched. CDR3 DNA sequence: TGTGCCAGCAAAAGCGGCGGGGGGAAGACCGGGGAGCTGTTTTTT. Translated: CASKSGGGKTGELFF.

The gene calls are TRBV15 and TRBJ1-6; 7 positions agree with TRBD1. Per the germline V gene, CDR1 is LNHNV and CDR2 is YYDKDF (reference sequence). J was trimmed by 8 bases and V by 5 bases; bases with no gene match: 6. The CDR3 runs to 14 residues. For the CDR3, the DNA is TGTGCCACCAGCGCCCGACAGGGTGATTCACCCCTCCACTTT. This translates into CATSARQGDSPLHF.